One and the same sample provided the 32 T cell receptor beta chains below, sequenced in a study of human T cells and chemical hapten exposure. One entry per CDR3 protein, called by TCRdb with MiXCR from the RACE reads. The top ten hold 2.5% of the sample, which has 210,000 or so distinct CDR3 sequences, 24% seen once. Indicated time point: patch test 3, about 24 weeks after DPC sensitization. Treatment meaning: therapeutic diphenylcyclopropenone sensitization with weekly scalp DPC. This specimen consisted of whole blood, obtained in connection with sensitization to the hapten diphenylcyclopropenone (DPC). These receptors came from a woman between 40 and 50 years old with alopecia areata. Some clones in this sample may be carry-over from other donors' samples.

The J gene is TRBJ2-7, the V gene TRBV20-1; TRBD1 is a possible D gene (6 bases). The CDR3 has 12 amino acids. Looked up from germline, CDR1 is DFQATT and CDR2 is SNEGSKA (reference sequence). V was clipped by 5 bases and J by 3 bases, with 11 bases between them. The CDR3: CSARDIFYEQYF. The CDR3 bases are TGCAGTGCTCGGGACATTTTCTACGAGCAGTACTTC.

The chain carries TRBV6-1 and TRBJ1-5; possible D gene TRBD1, 6 bases. V lost 5 bases and J lost 1, with 9 bases in between. CDR3 length: 14 amino acids. Germline V gene sequence: CDR1 MNHNS, CDR2 SASEGT. CDR3 nucleotide sequence: TGTGCCAGCAGTCGGGGGGCGAGCAATCAGCCCCAGCATTTT. Amino acid sequence: CASSRGASNQPQHF.

V usage is TRBV12-3 or TRBV12-4 and J usage is TRBJ1-2, with D hard to call. The CDR3 is 12 amino acids. Between the trimmed V and J ends, which lost 4 bases and 8 bases, there was a span of 11 bases. The CDR3 spells CASSSIGGGYTF. CDR3 DNA: TGTGCCAGCAGTTCTATAGGAGGCGGCTACACCTTC.

This chain uses TRBV5-1 with TRBJ1-1; weak D call: TRBD1 (5 bases). The CDR3 spans 12 residues. Germline V gives CDR1 SGHRS, CDR2 YFSETQ. The ends were cut back, 2 bases at V and 7 bases at J, with 9 bases in the middle. The DNA of the CDR3 is TGCGCCAGCAGCTTCAAGGGGCTTGAAGCTTTCTTT. It translates to CASSFKGLEAFF.

This clonotype showed up just once. The chain links TRBV6-5 to TRBJ2-7; no reliable D call. Germline-derived CDR1 and CDR2 are MNHEY and SVGAGI. There are 14 residues in the CDR3. The germline V and J ends were trimmed by 7 bases and 2 bases, with 15 bases remaining between them. This CDR3 reads CASTPLLSPYEQYF. The CDR3 bases are TGTGCCAGCACCCCCCTGCTAAGCCCCTACGAGCAGTACTTC.

With respect to this clonotype: Without the conserved terminal phenylalanine or tryptophan, this CDR3 likely stems from a read error. V usage is TRBV30 and J usage is TRBJ2-3; D call uncertain. Per the germline V gene, CDR1 is GTSNPN and CDR2 is SVGIG (reference sequence). Trimming removed 4 bases at V and 8 bases at J, with 10 bases between. CDR3 size: 11 residues. CDR3 sequence: CAWTIAVTQYS. Here the CDR3 DNA reads TGTGCCTGGACAATAGCAGTTACGCAGTATTCT.

The chain is built from TRBV4-3 and TRBJ2-1; 11 bases map to TRBD2. Germline loops: CDR1 LGHNA, CDR2 YSLEER. Trimming took 4 bases from V and 9 from J; bases not matched to a gene: 11. The CDR3 is 16 residues long. The chain's CDR3 is CASSPLLSGRATEQFF. CDR3 in DNA: TGCGCCAGCAGCCCTCTTCTTAGCGGGAGGGCCACTGAGCAGTTCTTC.

At least ten counts were recorded for this clonotype. The chain employs TRBV9 and TRBJ2-5; TRBD2 might be the D (6 bases). The germline gives CDR1 SGDLS, CDR2 YYNGEE. V lost 4 bases, J lost 2 bases, and 12 bases lay in between. This CDR3 has 14 residues. The CDR3 spells CASSPGTFQETQYF. The CDR3 DNA sequence: TGTGCCAGCAGCCCCGGGACTTTTCAAGAGACCCAGTACTTC.

There are a few counts of this clonotype. J is TRBJ2-7 and V is TRBV29-1; no reliable D call. The CDR3 spans 13 residues. Germline-derived CDR1 and CDR2 are SQVTM and ANQGSEA. Trimming stripped 4 bases from V and 3 bases from J, with 13 bases between. The CDR3 region is CSVAGSIYYEQYF. CDR3 DNA sequence: TGCAGCGTTGCCGGGTCGATCTACTACGAGCAGTACTTC.

This chain joins TRBV29-1 and TRBJ2-5; D unresolved. Looked up from germline, CDR1 is SQVTM and CDR2 is ANQGSEA. CDR3 size: 11 residues. Trimming took 7 bases from V and 1 from J, leaving 7 bases between them. The CDR3 DNA reads TGCAGCGCCGGGCCCCAAGAGACCCAGTACTTC. This translates into CSAGPQETQYF.

The chain carries TRBV4-1 and TRBJ2-4; D is perhaps TRBD2 (6 bases). Germline V gives CDR1 MGHRA, CDR2 YSYEKL. CDR3 length: 16 amino acids. V was pared by 0 bases and J by 7 bases, with 16 bases between. The CDR3 region has the DNA TGCGCCAGCAGCCAAGATTACAGGAGGGGAGTCAACATTCAGTACTTC. Its protein is CASSQDYRRGVNIQYF.

Ten or more counts support this clonotype. The genes are TRBV29-1 and TRBJ2-5, with D unclear. Trimming removed 3 bases at V and 1 base at J, with 6 bases between. The CDR3 totals 12 residues. The germline V gene has CDR1 SQVTM and CDR2 ANQGSEA. CDR3 sequence: CSVDRSQETQYF. DNA for the CDR3: TGCAGCGTTGACAGGTCCCAAGAGACCCAGTACTTC.

This sequence joins TRBV7-8 and TRBJ1-2, with unresolved D. V shed 1 base and J shed 2 bases, with 20 bases lying between them. This CDR3 is 18 amino acids long. In germline, CDR1 is SGHVS, CDR2 FQNEAQ. CDR3 sequence: CASSLDTPRLDQNYGYTF. The DNA for the CDR3 is TGTGCCAGCAGCTTAGACACCCCCCGGTTGGATCAGAACTATGGCTACACCTTC. Together with reference TRBV7-8 and TRBJ1-2, the CDR3 gives the full variable domain: GAGVSQSPRYKVAKRGQDVALRCDPISGHVSLFWYQQALGQGPEFLTYFQNEAQLDKSGLPSDRFFAERPEGSVSTLKIQRTQQEDSAVYLCASSLDTPRLDQNYGYTFGSGTRLTVV.

This clonotype was found many times. For the CDR3, the DNA is TGCAGCGGATTAGGACAGGGGAGTGAAAAACTGTTTTTT. It specifies CSGLGQGSEKLFF. The genes are TRBV29-1 and TRBJ1-4, with TRBD1 matching 9 bases. Germline V gene lookup returns CDR1 SQVTM and CDR2 ANQGSEA. The ends lost 7 bases at V and 7 bases at J; junction bases unmatched: 7. The CDR3 spans 13 residues.

J is TRBJ1-2 and V is TRBV4-1, with D possibly being TRBD1 (6 bases). V was clipped by 2 bases and J by 4 bases, with 11 bases between them. There are 14 residues in the CDR3. Germline CDR1 and CDR2: MGHRA and YSYEKL. This chain's CDR3 is CASSQFLTGYGYTF. The CDR3 nucleotides read TGCGCCAGCAGCCAATTTTTGACAGGCTATGGCTACACCTTC.

This clonotype was observed a handful of times. CDR3 sequence reads: CSAGYNANTGELFF. CDR3 in DNA: TGCAGTGCTGGTTACAACGCGAACACCGGGGAGCTGTTTTTT. The rearrangement uses TRBV20-1 and TRBJ2-2; the D is unclear. Trimming left V 5 bases short and J 0 bases short, with 10 bases between. There are 14 residues in the CDR3. Germline CDR1 DFQATT, CDR2 SNEGSKA (reference sequence).

This chain uses TRBV10-3 with TRBJ2-1; D may be TRBD2 (6 bases). The V end lost 10 bases, the J end lost 2 bases, and 15 bases lay between the germline ends. The CDR3 contains 14 residues. Germline V lookup: CDR1 ENHRY, CDR2 SYGVKD. This chain's CDR3 is CATSRDSPYNEQFF. CDR3 in DNA: TGTGCCACCTCCCGGGACTCTCCCTACAATGAGCAGTTCTTC.

In its sample, this clonotype was seen a few times. This chain connects TRBV20-1 to TRBJ2-1; perhaps TRBD1 as D (6 bases). Trimming removed 6 bases at V and 4 bases at J, with 19 bases between. Germline loops: CDR1 DFQATT, CDR2 SNEGSKA (reference sequence). The CDR3 runs to 15 residues. DNA for the CDR3: TGCAGTGCGAGAAAGTACAGGGACGGTTACAATGAGCAGTTCTTC. It encodes CSARKYRDGYNEQFF.

This clonotype was observed a few times. The chain employs TRBV4-1 and TRBJ2-7; tentative D call: TRBD1 (6 bases). The germline V and J ends were trimmed by 3 bases and 2 bases, with 17 bases remaining between them. This CDR3 has 16 residues. Germline values: CDR1 MGHRA, CDR2 YSYEKL. Here the CDR3 DNA reads TGCGCCAGCAGCCAGTCCTCCAGGGGCGTGACCTACGAGCAGTACTTC. It yields the protein CASSQSSRGVTYEQYF.

This rearrangement joins TRBV29-1 to TRBJ2-1; 7 bases align to TRBD2. The V gene end was trimmed by 3 bases and the J gene end by 2 bases; junction bases not matched to a gene: 4. The CDR3 is 14 amino acids. Germline V gene lookup returns CDR1 SQVTM and CDR2 ANQGSEA. The chain's CDR3 is CSVDKGGAYNEQFF. The CDR3, as DNA: TGCAGCGTTGATAAGGGAGGGGCCTACAATGAGCAGTTCTTC.

This clonotype was seen repeatedly, ten times or more. The rearrangement uses TRBV15 and TRBJ2-5; a weak D match, TRBD2 (7 bases). This CDR3 has 13 amino acids. V lost 8 bases and J 4 bases, leaving 14 bases between the germline ends. CDR1 and CDR2 from the germline V gene are LNHNV and YYDKDF (reference sequence). The CDR3 region is CATQRRGRETQYF. CDR3 nucleotide sequence: TGTGCCACCCAGAGGCGGGGGCGAGAGACCCAGTACTTC. Looking up the rest from reference TRBV15 and TRBJ2-5 gives the full variable domain: DAMVIQNPRYQVTQFGKPVTLSCSQTLNHNVMYWYQQKSSQAPKLLFHYYDKDFNNEADTPDNFQSRRPNTSFCFLDIRSPGLGDTAMYLCATQRRGRETQYFGPGTRLLVL.

This chain uses TRBV20-1 with TRBJ1-5; D is unresolved. Deletions cut 3 bases from V and 2 bases from J, with 8 bases between. From germline, CDR1 is DFQATT and CDR2 SNEGSKA (reference sequence). The CDR3 length is 13 residues. CDR3 in amino acids: CSASSGGNQPQHF. CDR3 coding DNA: TGCAGTGCTAGTTCTGGGGGCAATCAGCCCCAGCATTTT.

This clonotype was observed a few times. The chain joins TRBV29-1 to TRBJ2-7; D is undetermined. The germline gives CDR1 SQVTM, CDR2 ANQGSEA. V lost 2 bases, J lost 0 bases, and 11 bases lay in between. CDR3 length equals 14 residues. The CDR3 sequence: CSVELGFSSYEQYF. CDR3 nucleotides: TGCAGCGTTGAATTAGGGTTCAGCTCCTACGAGCAGTACTTC.

This clonotype has just a few counts. V is TRBV27 and J is TRBJ1-2; D possibly corresponds to TRBD1 (6 bases). The V gene lost 5 bases and the J gene lost 1 base, with 11 bases spanning the gap. The CDR3 extends over 14 amino acids. Germline lookup yields CDR1 MNHEY and CDR2 SMNVEV (reference sequence). Written as DNA, the CDR3 is TGTGCCAGCAGTCCCCGGACAGTTAACTATGGCTACACCTTC. Protein product: CASSPRTVNYGYTF.

The chain has TRBV20-1 and TRBJ2-7; 11 nucleotides agree with TRBD2. Per the germline V gene, CDR1 is DFQATT and CDR2 is SNEGSKA (reference sequence). The CDR3 spans 15 residues. Trimming removed 6 bases from V and 4 bases from J; junction bases left unmatched: 11. This chain's CDR3 is CSARGTSGPQYEQYF. As DNA, the CDR3 is TGCAGTGCCCGGGGGACTAGCGGTCCGCAGTACGAGCAGTACTTC.

This clonotype was picked up many times. One end of the junction varies from germline; a read error may be responsible. V and J are TRBV12-5 and TRBJ1-1, with a possible D match to TRBD1 (6 bases). The CDR3 runs to 13 residues. Germline CDR1 LGHNT, CDR2 FRNRAP. The CDR3 loop reads CASGPDGWGPPDF. The CDR3 DNA is TGTGCTAGTGGTCCCGATGGGTGGGGGCCGCCAGACTTT.

This clonotype was counted a single time. The V and J genes are TRBV11-3 and TRBJ2-1, with 10 bases that match TRBD2. There are 15 residues in the CDR3. With 8 bases clipped from V and 7 bases from J, the junction kept 11 bases outside the gene matches. CDR1 and CDR2 from the germline V gene are SGHNT and YENEEA. CDR3 nucleotides: TGTGCCAGCTGTCAAGAGCGGGAGGGCAGGAATGAGCAGTTCTTC. It codes for CASCQEREGRNEQFF.

This clonotype was observed a handful of times. The rearrangement links TRBV28 to TRBJ2-4, with D possibly TRBD2 on 6 matching bases. Germline V gene sequence: CDR1 MDHEN, CDR2 SYDVKM. The CDR3 runs 16 residues. V gave up 3 bases and J gave up 6 bases, with 18 bases separating them. The CDR3 nucleotides read TGTGCCAGCAGTTTTCGGGGTATTGGGCGGGGAAACATTCAGTACTTC. This encodes CASSFRGIGRGNIQYF.

The J gene is TRBJ2-7, the V gene TRBV11-2; D not resolved. Germline lookup yields CDR1 SGHAT and CDR2 FQNNGV. V shed 1 base and J shed 3 bases, with 10 bases lying between them. The CDR3 extends over 14 amino acids. The CDR3 here is CASSLAPEDYEQYF. The CDR3 DNA reads as TGTGCCAGCAGCTTAGCCCCCGAAGACTACGAGCAGTACTTC.

The rearrangement joins TRBV7-2 to TRBJ2-7; D not resolved. Trimming removed 1 base at V and 2 bases at J, with 12 bases between. The CDR3 covers 15 residues. Germline CDR1 and CDR2: SGHTA and FQGNSA. The CDR3 reads CASSLEGGPTYEQYF. CDR3 sequence (DNA): TGTGCCAGCAGCTTAGAGGGTGGGCCGACCTACGAGCAGTACTTC.

This clonotype has a count of ten or more. V gene TRBV5-6 combines with J gene TRBJ2-4, with TRBD2 matching 7 bases. V was clipped by 2 bases and J by 8 bases; unmatched bases: 4. Germline CDR1 is SGHDT and CDR2 is YYEEEE. This CDR3 is built from 13 residues. CDR3 sequence reads: CASSFKGLHIQYF. The CDR3 bases are TGTGCCAGCAGCTTTAAGGGACTACACATTCAGTACTTC.

The chain carries TRBV6-2 or TRBV6-3 and TRBJ1-4, with D hard to call. V lost 6 bases and J 8 bases, leaving 13 bases between the germline ends. This CDR3 region has 13 residues. The germline CDR1 and CDR2 sequences are MNHEY and SVGEGT. The CDR3 DNA reads as TGTGCCAGCAGCCCCGAGTGGAGGGAAAAACTGTTTTTT. This encodes CASSPEWREKLFF.